The next 10 T cell receptor beta chains were all read from a single sample in a study of blood T cells in healthy people across ages. Alongside a J-beta primer mix, a sample-barcoded 5' primer served in a second PCR lasting about 7 to 11 cycles. One entry per CDR3 protein results from TCRdb running MiXCR on the 5' RACE reads. The table lists approximately 780,000 distinct CDR3 sequences, roughly 26% of them singletons. Separately, the same data were catalogued under a study of T cells of mothers and their children.

The sequenced sample consisted of blood. All receptors come from a boy aged 5-17 years in good health.

CDR3 DNA sequence: TGTGCCAGCAGTTTAGAGCGGCAGGGGAGCAATCAGCCCCAGCATTTT. This gives the protein CASSLERQGSNQPQHF. The rearrangement uses TRBV12-3 or TRBV12-4 and TRBJ1-5; perhaps TRBD1 as D (6 bases). The V gene lost 1 base and the J gene lost 1 base, with 11 bases spanning the gap. There are 16 residues in the CDR3.

The chain uses TRBV24-1 and TRBJ1-2, with D uncertain. Germline-derived CDR1 and CDR2 are KGHDR and SFDVKD. This CDR3 has 14 amino acids. Trimming left V 4 bases short and J 4 bases short, with 12 bases between. The CDR3 region is CATSDPAEVYGYTF. In DNA form, the CDR3 reads TGTGCCACCAGTGACCCGGCGGAAGTCTATGGCTACACCTTC.

The chain has TRBV5-1 and TRBJ2-1; a possible D gene is TRBD2 (5 bases). There are 15 residues in the CDR3. The germline CDR1 and CDR2 sequences are SGHRS and YFSETQ. V lost 1 base and J lost 9, with 17 bases in between. In DNA, the CDR3 is TGCGCCAGCAGCTTGACAGCGGCCCGGGCCGGTGAGCAGTTCTTC. Amino acids: CASSLTAARAGEQFF.

This clonotype has just a few counts. The V call is TRBV2, the J call TRBJ1-1; TRBD1 might be the D (6 bases). The CDR3 spans 13 residues. V was trimmed by 8 bases and J by 1 base, leaving 11 bases between them. Germline CDR1 reads SNHLY; CDR2 reads FYNNEI. The CDR3 nucleotides are TGTGCCAGCCCAATGGGACAGAACACTGAAGCTTTCTTT. Its protein product is CASPMGQNTEAFF.

This clonotype was seen many times. The chain employs TRBV5-1 and TRBJ2-5; D not certain. CDR3 length equals 13 residues. Germline CDR1 SGHRS, CDR2 YFSETQ. Trimming removed 0 bases at V and 5 bases at J, with 8 bases between. The CDR3 DNA follows: TGCGCCAGCAGCTTGGAGTCGATCGAGACCCAGTACTTC. Translation gives CASSLESIETQYF.

The rearrangement joins TRBV20-1 to TRBJ2-5; 8 positions match TRBD1. V was clipped by 8 bases and J by 4 bases; unmatched bases: 6. Germline loops: CDR1 DFQATT, CDR2 SNEGSKA (reference sequence). The CDR3 consists of 12 residues. Written as DNA, the CDR3 is TGCAGTCCCTGGACAGGGCGAGAGACCCAGTACTTC. Encoded protein: CSPWTGRETQYF.

CDR3 sequence reads: CSARGDQRHEQFF. The CDR3 region has the DNA TGCAGTGCTAGAGGTGACCAGCGCCATGAGCAGTTCTTC. This rearrangement joins TRBV20-1 to TRBJ2-5, with unresolved D. The J call is in doubt because the DNA end fits TRBJ2-1 better. Looked up from germline, CDR1 is DFQATT and CDR2 is SNEGSKA (reference sequence). The CDR3 is 13 amino acids.

The chain is built from TRBV5-1 and TRBJ1-1; TRBD1 agrees at 8 bases. Trimming cost V 4 bases and J 3 bases; bases outside gene matches: 20. In germline, CDR1 is SGHRS, CDR2 YFSETQ. There are 19 residues in the CDR3. The CDR3 loop is CASSPWGRGTGSYHTEAFF. The CDR3 nucleotides are TGCGCCAGCAGCCCGTGGGGCCGAGGGACAGGCTCTTATCACACTGAAGCTTTCTTT.

This clonotype was seen ten or more times. V is TRBV25-1 and J is TRBJ2-6; D unresolved. The CDR3 is made up of 14 amino acids. Germline CDR1 is MGHDK and CDR2 is SYGVNS. Between the trimmed V and J ends, which lost 2 bases and 0 bases, there was a span of 2 bases. The CDR3 DNA follows: TGTGCCAGCAGTGAACCCTCTGGGGCCAACGTCCTGACTTTC. Protein sequence: CASSEPSGANVLTF.

The V gene is TRBV7-6, the J gene TRBJ2-1, with 16 bases fitting TRBD2. From germline, CDR1 is SGHVS and CDR2 FNYEAQ. The CDR3 runs 18 residues. V dropped 1 base and J dropped 5; count of bases not matched to a gene: 5. CDR3 region: CASSLGGTSGGADNEQFF. CDR3 nucleotides: TGTGCCAGCAGCTTAGGAGGGACTAGCGGGGGGGCCGACAATGAGCAGTTCTTC.